These 17 T cell receptor beta chains originate from one sample sequenced in a study of blood T cell repertoires in COVID-19 (TCRdb year 2020). Libraries were made using the immunoSEQ multiplex PCR assay. TCRdb obtained this table from immuneACCESS and retained in-frame rearrangements with V and J assigned. These tables miss some clones; where compared with another copy, unresolved V genes account for less than half of the shortfall, and the remainder is unexplained. This sample gives some 510,000 clones in total; approximately 90% of them show up just once. The ten top clones hold 1.5% to 2% of the sample. Sequencing was done on a sample of PBMCs or T cells enriched from blood (not recorded which). These receptors were collected from a woman between 35 and 50 years old who had recovered from COVID-19.

V gene TRBV6-5 combines with J gene TRBJ1-2, with 8 bases that match TRBD1. The germline V gene encodes CDR1 MNHEY and CDR2 SVGAGI. Trimming at V came to 8 bases and at J to 4 bases, leaving 6 bases not matched to a gene. The CDR3 covers 13 residues. The CDR3 nucleotides are TGTGCCAGCTTCCGGGACAGGTCCTATGGCTACACCTTC. It yields the protein CASFRDRSYGYTF.

The V call is TRBV5-8, the J call TRBJ1-6, with 8 bases that match TRBD1. The germline V gene encodes CDR1 SGHTS and CDR2 YDEGEE. This CDR3 comprises 15 residues. Trimming removed 1 base from V and 8 bases from J; junction bases left unmatched: 5. The CDR3, as DNA: TGTGCCAGCAGCTTGCGACAGGGGTTTGATTCACCCCTCCACTTT. Its protein product is CASSLRQGFDSPLHF.

The chain carries TRBV3-1 (or the pseudogene TRBV3-2) and TRBJ2-1, with 10 bases identical to TRBD2. The junction had 9 bases not matched to a gene; V was cut back by 0 bases and J by 10 bases. The CDR3 loop spans 16 amino acids. Germline-derived CDR1 and CDR2 are LGHDT and YNNKEL (reference sequence). The CDR3 is CASSQDLLAGVSEQFF. CDR3 DNA sequence: TGTGCCAGCAGCCAAGATTTGCTAGCGGGAGTGTCGGAGCAGTTCTTC.

This chain uses TRBV10-3 with TRBJ1-1; no firm D call. Deletions cut 8 bases from V and 3 bases from J, with 10 bases between. CDR1 is ENHRY and CDR2 is SYGVKD in the germline V gene. The CDR3 sequence is 12 residues long. The CDR3, as DNA: TGTGCCATCCGGACGGGAGACACTGAAGCTTTCTTT. It specifies CAIRTGDTEAFF.

The rearrangement links TRBV7-9 to TRBJ2-7; 7 bases are a match to TRBD2. J lost 3 bases, V lost 5 bases, and 4 bases had no gene match. The germline V gene encodes CDR1 SEHNR and CDR2 FQNEAQ (reference sequence). This CDR3 is 13 amino acids long. CDR3 DNA sequence: TGTGCCAGCAGCCCGAGCGGGGTCTACGAGCAGTACTTC. This sequence encodes CASSPSGVYEQYF. The complete variable domain, with remaining parts taken from reference TRBV7-9 and TRBJ2-7, reads DTGVSQNPRHKITKRGQNVTFRCDPISEHNRLYWYRQTLGQGPEFLTYFQNEAQLEKSRLLSDRFSAERPKGSFSTLEIQRTEQGDSAMYLCASSPSGVYEQYFGPGTRLTVT.

The DNA for the CDR3 is TGTGCCAGCAGTTTATCACCCCTTGCTAGCGGGAGGGTTTACGAGCAGTACTTC. It specifies CASSLSPLASGRVYEQYF. The genes are TRBV27 and TRBJ2-7, with 12 bases identical to TRBD2. From germline, CDR1 is MNHEY and CDR2 SMNVEV (reference sequence). After removal of 0 bases from V and 4 bases from J, the junction contained 10 bases not matched to a gene. CDR3 length: 18 amino acids.

The V call is TRBV3-1 (or the pseudogene TRBV3-2), the J call TRBJ1-1; D ambiguous. The CDR3 totals 12 residues. V gave up 7 bases and J gave up 6 bases, with 12 bases separating them. CDR1 is LGHDT, CDR2 YNNKEL, per germline (reference sequence). DNA of the CDR3: TGTGCCAGCATCAATTATGAGGCTGAAGCTTTCTTT. This translates into CASINYEAEAFF.

This sequence joins TRBV6-5 and TRBJ2-1; possible D gene TRBD2, 7 bases. CDR3 length: 15 amino acids. In germline, CDR1 is MNHEY, CDR2 SVGAGI. V lost 8 bases and J lost 10, with 24 bases in between. CDR3 nucleotide sequence: TGTGCCAGCTTCCATTCGGCGGGAGCAAGGGGGGAGCAGTTCTTC. Its protein is CASFHSAGARGEQFF.

The V call is TRBV11-2, the J call TRBJ1-4; perhaps TRBD1 as D (6 bases). CDR1 is SGHAT and CDR2 is FQNNGV in the germline V gene. The V gene lost 4 bases and the J gene lost 8 bases, with 14 bases spanning the gap. The CDR3 consists of 14 residues. The CDR3 protein is CASSSLDSPEKLFF. The CDR3 DNA reads as TGTGCCAGCAGCTCGCTGGACAGTCCAGAAAAACTGTTTTTT.

V usage is TRBV10-2 and J usage is TRBJ2-2, with 8 nucleotides matching TRBD1. The CDR3 spans 16 residues. Germline CDR1 reads WSHSY; CDR2 reads SAAADI. Losses at the gene ends were 4 bases for V and 3 bases for J; bases not matched to a gene: 7. CDR3 protein: CASSGQRQGHTGELFF. DNA of the CDR3: TGCGCCAGCAGTGGCCAGCGACAGGGGCACACCGGGGAGCTGTTTTTT.

The rearrangement links TRBV12-3 or TRBV12-4 to TRBJ1-1, with D possibly matching TRBD1 (6 bases). This CDR3 comprises 13 residues. V was cut by 5 bases and J by 1 base, with 8 bases left in between. The CDR3: CASSRTENTEAFF. CDR3 nucleotides: TGTGCCAGCAGTAGGACAGAGAACACTGAAGCTTTCTTT.

CDR3 region: CASSPVLGHEQYF. CDR3 nucleotides: TGTGCCAGTAGTCCTGTGCTGGGCCACGAGCAGTACTTC. V is TRBV19 and J is TRBJ2-7; D gene uncertain. The CDR3 totals 13 residues. The germline V gene encodes CDR1 LNHDA and CDR2 SQIVND (reference sequence). The V end was cut by 5 bases, the J end by 5 bases, with 13 bases between.

On this clone: The junction and the germline gene differ at one end; a read error may be behind it. The chain uses TRBV7-9 and TRBJ1-1, with 8 bases that match TRBD1. Germline CDR1 SEHNR, CDR2 FQNEAQ (reference sequence). This CDR3 is built from 10 residues. The CDR3 here is CASSKDTGGF. Here the CDR3 DNA reads TGTGCCAGCAGTAAAGATACAGGGGGCTTT.

This chain joins TRBV5-1 and TRBJ2-3; possibly TRBD1 for D (6 bases). Trimming took 4 bases from V and 2 from J, leaving 11 bases between them. Looked up from germline, CDR1 is SGHRS and CDR2 is YFSETQ. CDR3 size: 14 residues. The CDR3 coding sequence is TGCGCCAGCAGCGGGGGCAGCTACACAGATACGCAGTATTTT. Amino acids: CASSGGSYTDTQYF.

This rearrangement joins TRBV10-3 to TRBJ1-2, with 8 bases matching TRBD1. The CDR3 is 13 amino acids. From germline, CDR1 is ENHRY and CDR2 SYGVKD. V lost 0 bases and J lost 9; bases outside the gene matches: 3. The CDR3 coding sequence is TGTGCCATCAGTGAGTCGGACAGGGAGAGCTACACCTTC. Its protein product is CAISESDRESYTF.

The J gene is TRBJ1-3, the V gene TRBV11-2; D gene uncertain. Trimming shortened V by 0 bases and J by 1 base, and 10 bases separated the two germline ends. This CDR3 has 16 amino acids. Germline V gene lookup returns CDR1 SGHAT and CDR2 FQNNGV. The chain's CDR3 is CASSLESYPSGNTIYF. DNA of the CDR3: TGTGCCAGCAGCTTAGAATCCTATCCTTCTGGAAACACCATATATTTT.

The V gene is TRBV12-3 or TRBV12-4, the J gene TRBJ2-1, with D unclear. The CDR3 spans 12 residues. V shed 6 bases and J shed 5 bases, with 8 bases lying between them. The CDR3 bases are TGTGCCAGCAGACCGCGGCACAATGAGCAGTTCTTC. It translates to CASRPRHNEQFF.